This TCR beta chain was obtained from a study of blood T cell repertoires in COVID-19. As for the study in general: There were acute and convalescent COVID-19 samples, and they came from the United States, Italy and Spain. In each case, the material was cDNA or gDNA derived from T cells, B-cell-depleted T cells, or PBMCs.

The study drew participants aged about 18 to 89 years from 24 US areas. The germline V gene encodes CDR1 SEHNR and CDR2 FQNEAQ (reference sequence). The CDR3 has 15 amino acids. The V segment lost 0 bases and the J segment 4 bases; nucleotides outside the gene matches: 3. Authors' analysis steps: Estimated nucleated cell counts came from reference gene primer amplification. Method: immunoSEQ multiplex PCR; TCRdb's copy keeps in-frame clones and lacks some. The V and J calls and clone size were taken over from that table, and D and trimming were inferred from the DNA. The sample holds 250,000 or so clones, approximately 90% seen once.

The clonotype was recovered from a man aged 40-50 years who had recovered from COVID-19. The chain combines TRBV7-9 with TRBJ1-3; TRBD1 matches at 7 bases. The sample was PBMCs or T cells enriched from blood (not recorded which). CDR3 sequence (DNA): TGTGCCAGCAGCTTAGCAGGGGGCGCCGGAAACACCATATATTTT. Translation gives CASSLAGGAGNTIYF. The variable domain in full, with the rest retrieved from reference TRBV7-9 and TRBJ1-3, is DTGVSQNPRHKITKRGQNVTFRCDPISEHNRLYWYRQTLGQGPEFLTYFQNEAQLEKSRLLSDRFSAERPKGSFSTLEIQRTEQGDSAMYLCASSLAGGAGNTIYFGEGSWLTVV.